This is a list of T cell receptor beta chains from one sample in a study of blood T cell repertoires in COVID-19. Clones were read by immunoSEQ multiplex PCR, and TCRdb kept only the in-frame ones, dropping some. The profile covers under 250,000 clones, with about nine tenths appearing a single time and approximately 10% taken by the ten largest. The sample taken for sequencing was peripheral blood. These receptors were taken from a man aged 45-60 years with COVID-19, enrolled during active disease. CDR3s include the opening cysteine and the closing phenylalanine or tryptophan. A D gene is named only where the DNA matches it firmly. Only some rows state a clone size, as once, few, many or a class for expanded clones.

len,abundance,j_gene,v_gene,d_gene,CDR3aa,CDR3nt
15,.,TRBJ2-7,TRBV18,TRBD1,CASSPRTGEAYEQYF,TGTGCCAGCTCACCACGAACAGGGGAAGCCTACGAGCAGTACTTC
14,.,TRBJ2-1,TRBV5-6,TRBD2,CASKLAGGPVGQFF,TGTGCCAGCAAACTAGCGGGGGGGCCGGTTGGGCAGTTCTTC
13,.,TRBJ1-2,TRBV5-4,TRBD1,CASSWDSIYGYTF,TGTGCCAGCAGCTGGGACAGCATATATGGCTACACCTTC
16,.,TRBJ2-1,TRBV7-9,TRBD2,CASSLGGGGAVNEQFF,TGTGCCAGCAGCTTAGGGGGCGGGGGGGCCGTCAATGAGCAGTTCTTC
16,.,TRBJ1-3,TRBV28,.,CASSLGAGPSGNTIYF,TGTGCCAGCAGTTTGGGTGCAGGGCCCTCTGGAAACACCATATATTTT
17,once,TRBJ1-4,TRBV28,TRBD1,CASSLWGRGRTNEKLFF,TGTGCCAGCAGTTTATGGGGCAGGGGGCGGACTAATGAAAAACTGTTTTTT
13,.,TRBJ2-3,TRBV5-6,.,CASISPLSDTQYF,TGTGCCAGCATTTCACCACTCTCAGATACGCAGTATTTT
15,.,TRBJ1-4,TRBV3-1/TRBV3-2,.,CASSPPGQTNEKLFF,TGTGCCAGCAGCCCCCCGGGACAAACTAATGAAAAACTGTTTTTT
16,.,TRBJ1-5,TRBV30,TRBD1,CAWKQGGGHSNQPQHF,TGTGCCTGGAAGCAAGGGGGCGGACATAGCAATCAGCCCCAGCATTTT
14,.,TRBJ1-4,TRBV28,.,CASSLAQANEKLFF,TGTGCCAGCAGTTTAGCTCAGGCCAATGAAAAACTGTTTTTT
14,.,TRBJ2-5,TRBV18,TRBD1,CASSPPTGSATQYF,TGTGCCAGCTCACCACCGACAGGGTCTGCGACCCAGTACTTC
13,.,TRBJ2-5,TRBV20-1,TRBD2,CSASPSGQETQYF,TGCAGTGCTAGTCCTAGCGGGCAAGAGACCCAGTACTTC
13,.,TRBJ1-1,TRBV12-3/TRBV12-4,.,CASSWSLNTEAFF,TGTGCCAGCAGTTGGAGTTTGAACACTGAAGCTTTCTTT
13,.,TRBJ1-2,TRBV19,TRBD1,CASRPDRDYGYTF,TGTGCCAGTCGACCCGACAGGGACTATGGCTACACCTTC
12,.,TRBJ2-7,TRBV6-6,.,CASSFPGYEQYF,TGTGCCAGCAGTTTCCCCGGGTACGAGCAGTACTTC
16,.,TRBJ2-3,TRBV11-2,TRBD2,CATTFMQGLAGDTQYF,TGTGCCACCACATTCATGCAAGGACTAGCGGGAGACACGCAGTATTTT
14,.,TRBJ2-7,TRBV19,TRBD2,CASSWSGSSYEQYF,TGTGCCAGTAGTTGGAGCGGGAGCTCCTACGAGCAGTACTTC
16,.,TRBJ2-5,TRBV3-1/TRBV3-2,TRBD2,CASSQGVAGPQETQYF,TGTGCCAGCAGCCAAGGCGTAGCGGGACCACAAGAGACCCAGTACTTC
13,once,TRBJ2-3,TRBV28,.,CASSGGGTDTQYF,TGTGCCAGCAGTGGAGGGGGCACAGATACGCAGTATTTT
17,.,TRBJ1-4,TRBV30,.,CAWSTGSGAFPSEKLFF,TGTGCCTGGAGTACGGGCAGTGGGGCTTTTCCGAGTGAAAAACTGTTTTTT
16,.,TRBJ2-3,TRBV19,.,CASSVIGEVFTDTQYF,TGTGCCAGTAGTGTCATTGGGGAGGTGTTCACAGATACGCAGTATTTT
12,.,TRBJ2-1,TRBV10-3,TRBD1,CAISESRGRWFF,TGTGCCATCAGTGAGTCGAGGGGGCGATGGTTCTTC
13,.,TRBJ1-1,TRBV2,TRBD1,CASRDNRGTEAFF,TGTGCCAGCAGGGACAACAGGGGAACTGAAGCTTTCTTT
15,.,TRBJ2-7,TRBV7-2,.,CASSSTGGVSYEQYF,TGTGCCAGCAGCTCAACCGGAGGCGTTTCCTACGAGCAGTACTTC
14,.,TRBJ1-2,TRBV24-1,.,CATRGDGGNYGYTF,TGTGCCACCAGGGGGGACGGAGGGAACTATGGCTACACCTTC
14,.,TRBJ2-5,TRBV29-1,TRBD2,CSVVSLADKETQYF,TGCAGCGTTGTAAGTCTAGCGGACAAGGAGACCCAGTACTTC
16,.,TRBJ2-7,TRBV7-6,.,CASSPGDWGGDYEQYF,TGTGCCAGCAGCCCGGGGGATTGGGGAGGCGACTACGAGCAGTACTTC
17,.,TRBJ2-3,TRBV7-6,TRBD2,CASSLGGGSGSTDTQYF,TGTGCCAGCAGCTTAGGGGGGGGTAGCGGGAGCACAGATACGCAGTATTTT
14,.,TRBJ2-5,TRBV6-2/TRBV6-3,.,CASSYSVTKETQYF,TGTGCCAGCAGTTACTCTGTCACTAAAGAGACCCAGTACTTC
17,once,TRBJ1-4,TRBV5-6,.,CASSPNAGSLGNEKLFF,TGTGCCAGCAGCCCAAATGCGGGGTCTTTGGGCAATGAAAAACTGTTTTTT
15,.,TRBJ1-4,TRBV19,TRBD1,CASSRDSATNEKLFF,TGTGCCAGTAGTAGGGACAGCGCAACTAATGAAAAACTGTTTTTT
12,.,TRBJ1-1,TRBV28,.,CASRGVGTEAFF,TGTGCCAGTCGGGGAGTGGGAACTGAAGCTTTCTTT
16,.,TRBJ2-2,TRBV7-2,TRBD1,CASSLVTGAEVGELFF,TGTGCCAGCAGCTTAGTAACAGGGGCGGAGGTCGGGGAGCTGTTTTTT
15,.,TRBJ1-3,TRBV19,TRBD1,CASSRDRNSGNTIYF,TGTGCCAGTAGTAGGGACAGGAACTCTGGAAACACCATATATTTT
17,.,TRBJ1-5,TRBV7-2,TRBD1,CASSPNLDRVGNQPQHF,TGTGCCAGCAGCCCTAACTTAGACAGGGTAGGAAATCAGCCCCAGCATTTT
14,.,TRBJ1-1,TRBV25-1,.,CASGESWGRTEAFF,TGTGCCAGCGGTGAGTCCTGGGGGAGGACTGAAGCTTTCTTT
15,.,TRBJ1-5,TRBV2,TRBD1,CASSSGQSFEQPQHF,TGTGCCAGCAGTTCGGGACAGAGTTTTGAGCAGCCCCAGCATTTT
15,.,TRBJ1-1,TRBV6-5,TRBD1,CASRPGTGRNTEAFF,TGTGCCAGCAGGCCCGGGACAGGGAGGAACACTGAAGCTTTCTTT
16,.,TRBJ2-2,TRBV19,TRBD1,CASSRQGSANTGELFF,TGTGCCAGTAGCCGACAGGGTTCCGCGAACACCGGGGAGCTGTTTTTT
22,.,TRBJ1-2,TRBV19,TRBD1,CASSMNRDRGPLTEVANYGYTF,TGTGCCAGTAGTATGAACCGGGACAGGGGTCCCTTAACTGAAGTAGCTAACTATGGCTACACCTTC
11,.,TRBJ2-3,TRBV5-6,.,CASSLTDTQYF,TGTGCCAGCAGCCTAACCGATACGCAGTATTTT
13,.,TRBJ2-7,TRBV12-3/TRBV12-4,TRBD2,CASSSQGGYEQYF,TGTGCCAGCAGTTCTCAGGGAGGGTACGAGCAGTACTTC
15,.,TRBJ1-4,TRBV9,.,CASSVGPGEVEKLFF,TGTGCCAGCAGCGTAGGACCGGGGGAGGTTGAAAAACTGTTTTTT
19,.,TRBJ2-7,TRBV27,.,CASSLSPSRQWTRPAEQYF,TGTGCCAGCAGTTTATCCCCTTCAAGACAGTGGACGCGGCCTGCTGAGCAGTACTTC
10,.,TRBJ2-7,TRBV20-1,.,CSVGVYEQYF,TGCAGTGTAGGGGTCTACGAGCAGTACTTC
15,.,TRBJ1-5,TRBV18,TRBD1,CASSPGQGAYQPQHF,TGTGCCAGCTCACCCGGACAGGGGGCATACCAGCCCCAGCATTTT
14,.,TRBJ1-2,TRBV10-3,TRBD1,CAIGQQGANYGYTF,TGTGCCATCGGACAACAGGGGGCTAACTATGGCTACACCTTC
13,few,TRBJ1-2,TRBV29-1,.,CSVEEWAGYGYTF,TGCAGCGTTGAAGAGTGGGCAGGCTATGGCTACACCTTC
15,.,TRBJ1-5,TRBV5-6,TRBD1,CASSRRGPIDQPQHF,TGTGCCAGCAGTCGGAGGGGGCCGATTGATCAGCCCCAGCATTTT
17,.,TRBJ2-1,TRBV4-2,TRBD2,CASSRGGYSSSYNEQFF,TGTGCCAGCAGCCGCGGGGGGTACTCCAGCTCCTACAATGAGCAGTTCTTC
17,.,TRBJ2-7,TRBV6-6,.,CASSPAGLHGGDREQYF,TGTGCCAGCAGTCCCGCCGGTTTGCACGGGGGTGATCGCGAGCAGTACTTC
14,.,TRBJ1-3,TRBV6-6,TRBD1,CASSGTDSGNTIYF,TGTGCCAGCAGTGGGACAGACTCTGGAAACACCATATATTTT
13,.,TRBJ2-7,TRBV11-3,.,CASSPPGQYEQYF,TGTGCCAGCAGCCCTCCCGGACAGTACGAGCAGTACTTC
14,.,TRBJ1-2,TRBV10-2,TRBD1,CASRLTGDGYGYTF,TGCGCCAGCAGACTGACAGGGGACGGCTATGGCTACACCTTC
14,.,TRBJ1-6,TRBV11-2,.,CASSPLQYNSPLHF,TGTGCCAGCAGCCCATTACAATATAATTCACCCCTCCACTTT
14,.,TRBJ1-1,TRBV6-2/TRBV6-3,TRBD1,CASIPGTGSTEAFF,TGTGCCAGCATCCCTGGGACAGGGAGCACTGAAGCTTTCTTT
15,.,TRBJ2-1,TRBV18,TRBD1,CASSPRDSSYNEQFF,TGTGCCAGCTCACCCCGGGACAGCTCCTACAATGAGCAGTTCTTC
15,few,TRBJ2-1,TRBV6-5,TRBD2,CASRGLAGGNNEQFF,TGTGCCAGCAGGGGACTAGCGGGAGGAAATAATGAGCAGTTCTTC
12,.,TRBJ1-2,TRBV12-3/TRBV12-4,.,CASTLGTSGYTF,TGTGCCAGCACCCTGGGGACAAGCGGCTACACCTTC
16,once,TRBJ1-1,TRBV19,.,CASMNRVRALYTEAFF,TGTGCCAGTATGAACAGGGTTCGGGCCCTTTACACTGAAGCTTTCTTT